This T cell receptor (beta chain) is from a study of blood T cell repertoires in COVID-19. Study information: COVID-19 samples, acute and convalescent, were from the United States, Italy and Spain. Nucleic acid was either cDNA or gDNA, and it came from T cells, B-cell-depleted T cells, or PBMCs.

Per the study methods: Cell counts per sample came from amplifying reference gene primers. TCRdb keeps only in-frame clones here, not all; method: immunoSEQ multiplex PCR. V and J calls and clone size follow that table, whereas D and trimming were derived from the DNA. The table records about 170,000 clones, approximately 86% of them present only once. The CDR3 contains 15 residues. Looked up from germline, CDR1 is SGHTA and CDR2 is FQGNSA. V lost 3 bases and J lost 5; bases outside the gene matches: 8. The J gene is TRBJ2-5, the V gene TRBV7-2, with 8 bases that match TRBD2. This sequence was found in a man in his 70s with acute or convalescent COVID-19. The sample taken for sequencing was peripheral blood. The CDR3 nucleotides read TGTGCCAGCAGCTTCCAAAGCGGGAGTAGGGAGACCCAGTACTTC. Protein product: CASSFQSGSRETQYF.